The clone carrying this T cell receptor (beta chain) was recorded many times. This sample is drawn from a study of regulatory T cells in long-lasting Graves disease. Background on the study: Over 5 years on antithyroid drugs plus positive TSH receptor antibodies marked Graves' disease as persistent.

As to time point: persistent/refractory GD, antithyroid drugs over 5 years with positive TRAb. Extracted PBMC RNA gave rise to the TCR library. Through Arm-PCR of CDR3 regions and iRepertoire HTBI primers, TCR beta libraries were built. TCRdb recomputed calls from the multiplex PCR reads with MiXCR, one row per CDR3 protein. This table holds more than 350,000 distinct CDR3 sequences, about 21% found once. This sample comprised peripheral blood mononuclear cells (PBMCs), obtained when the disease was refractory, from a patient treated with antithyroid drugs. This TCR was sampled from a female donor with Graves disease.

The CDR3 DNA is TGTGCCAGCAGTGAAATGAGGGGTTTGCAGTACTTC. The encoded protein is CASSEMRGLQYF. The chain carries TRBV2 and TRBJ2-7; D might be TRBD1 or TRBD2, each matching 5 bases. Germline lookup yields CDR1 SNHLY and CDR2 FYNNEI. The length of the CDR3 is 12 residues. Trimming pared 2 bases from V and 9 bases from J, leaving 11 bases between.